A single sample is the source of the 10 T cell receptor beta chains below, sequenced in a study of cytomegalovirus exposure and HLA in healthy donors. Vbeta (60) and Jbeta (13) primers were used in the PCR. Only in-frame clones appear in the TCRdb table, and some are missing; sequencing was by immunoSEQ multiplex PCR. The table has some 92,000 clones, approximately 72% seen once. Sequencing input: PBMCs. Source of these receptors: a man between 18 and 35 years old in good health and CMV-seropositive.

V usage is TRBV9 and J usage is TRBJ2-5; 9 bases align to TRBD2. The CDR3 covers 18 residues. Trimming at V came to 4 bases and at J to 1 base, leaving 14 bases not matched to a gene. CDR1 SGDLS and CDR2 YYNGEE come from the germline V gene. The CDR3 protein is CASSSRGGWRGGQETQYF. CDR3 in DNA: TGTGCCAGCAGCTCTAGAGGGGGCTGGCGGGGGGGCCAAGAGACCCAGTACTTC.

DNA of the CDR3: TGTGCCAGCACTACGGGAACTAACTATGGCTACACCTTC. Amino acid sequence: CASTTGTNYGYTF. This chain links TRBV28 with TRBJ1-2, with D unresolved. The CDR3 is 13 amino acids. Trimming took off 7 bases at V and 0 bases at J, with 9 bases between the two ends. Per germline, CDR1 MDHEN and CDR2 SYDVKM.

This chain connects TRBV19 to TRBJ2-2; tentatively, D is TRBD1 (6 bases). Germline loops: CDR1 LNHDA, CDR2 SQIVND (reference sequence). This CDR3 is 14 amino acids long. V gave up 4 bases and J gave up 6 bases, with 12 bases separating them. The CDR3 DNA reads TGTGCCAGTAGTACTACAGGGTGGTCCGGGGAGCTGTTTTTT. It encodes CASSTTGWSGELFF.

The chain has TRBV29-1 and TRBJ2-1; 10 bases are a match to TRBD1. The CDR3 is 12 residues long. Germline lookup yields CDR1 SQVTM and CDR2 ANQGSEA. V lost 3 bases, J lost 15 bases, and 8 bases stayed unmatched. The CDR3 is CSVEGGGQGRFF. CDR3 nucleotides: TGCAGCGTTGAGGGGGGGGGACAGGGGAGGTTCTTC.

The rearrangement joins TRBV18 to TRBJ1-3; a possible D gene is TRBD1 (6 bases). CDR1 KGHSH and CDR2 LQKENI come from the germline V gene. The V end was cut by 3 bases, the J end by 4 bases, with 13 bases between. This CDR3 spans 15 amino acids. The CDR3 sequence is CASSPAGAGGNTIYF. As DNA, the CDR3 is TGTGCCAGCTCACCGGCAGGGGCAGGAGGAAACACCATATATTTT. Full variable domain (rest looked up from reference TRBV18 and TRBJ1-3): NAGVMQNPRHLVRRRGQEARLRCSPMKGHSHVYWYRQLPEEGLKFMVYLQKENIIDESGMPKERFSAEFPKEGPSILRIQQVVRGDSAAYFCASSPAGAGGNTIYFGEGSWLTVV.

This clone appeared a single time. This rearrangement joins TRBV9 to TRBJ1-2, with D tentatively TRBD1 (6 bases). Trimming stripped 8 bases from V and 4 bases from J, with 12 bases between. The CDR3 spans 12 residues. Germline values: CDR1 SGDLS, CDR2 YYNGEE. CDR3 sequence reads: CASGGGPYGYTF. The CDR3 nucleotides are TGTGCCAGTGGGGGCGGACCCTATGGCTACACCTTC.

This clone was detected only once. This chain links TRBV11-2 with TRBJ2-5; TRBD2 is a possible D gene (7 bases). The CDR3 length is 15 residues. Germline V CDR1 and CDR2: SGHAT, FQNNGV. The V and J ends lost 7 bases and 5 bases respectively, with 20 bases between them. CDR3 amino acids: CASTIRGGARETQYF. In DNA form, the CDR3 reads TGTGCCAGCACCATTAGAGGGGGGGCCAGGGAGACCCAGTACTTC.

The rearrangement uses TRBV6-4 and TRBJ1-2, with TRBD1 matching over 7 bases. The CDR3 is made up of 13 amino acids. CDR1 MRHNA and CDR2 SNTAGT come from the germline V gene. V trimming: 3 bases; J trimming: 5 bases; junction bases outside the gene matches: 3. The CDR3 nucleotides read TGTGCCAGCAGTGAGACAGGGACTTATGGCTACACCTTC. Its protein product is CASSETGTYGYTF.

This clone has only a few counts. This rearrangement joins TRBV10-3 to TRBJ2-1; 7 nucleotides align to TRBD1. The V gene's germline CDR1 is ENHRY and CDR2 SYGVKD. V shed 4 bases and J 14 bases; nucleotides not matched to a gene: 11. This CDR3 is built from 13 residues. The CDR3 loop is CAISGSWETGKFF. The DNA of the CDR3 is TGTGCCATCAGTGGATCGTGGGAGACAGGGAAGTTCTTC.

The chain recombines TRBV7-9 with TRBJ2-1; 9 bases align to TRBD2. The V and J ends lost 1 base and 4 bases, in that order; junction bases with no gene match: 5. In germline, CDR1 is SEHNR, CDR2 FQNEAQ (reference sequence). The CDR3 runs 16 residues. The CDR3 is CASSLEVAGGYNEQFF. The CDR3, as DNA: TGTGCCAGCAGCTTAGAGGTGGCGGGGGGGTACAATGAGCAGTTCTTC.